The next 21 T cell receptor beta chains were all read from a single sample in a study of Ad26.COV2.S vaccination and SARS-CoV-2 variants. Repertoires were generated with immunoSEQ multiplex PCR, while TCRdb's copy carries only in-frame clones and drops some. The sample has a few hundred thousand clones; over 75% are singletons. As to treatment: roughly 19 received Ad26.COV2.S at low or high dose, single or two shots; 5 received placebo; per-sample allocation not given. Sampling was done on day 63 after the first vaccine or placebo injection. Material: peripheral blood, obtained in a trial of Ad26.COV2.S vaccine versus placebo. The source of these receptors is a person between 18 and 65 years old who received the Ad26.COV2.S COVID-19 vaccine or a placebo.

V and J are TRBV4-1 and TRBJ1-1, with a tentative D call TRBD1 (5 bases). Germline CDR1 reads MGHRA; CDR2 reads YSYEKL. V dropped 0 bases and J dropped 5 bases, with 10 bases sitting between them. The CDR3 contains 14 residues. The CDR3 loop reads CASSQEGGRTEAFF. In DNA form, the CDR3 reads TGCGCCAGCAGCCAAGAGGGGGGGAGGACTGAAGCTTTCTTT.

V usage is TRBV13 and J usage is TRBJ1-2; D possibly corresponds to TRBD1 (5 bases). Trimming removed 5 bases at V and 4 bases at J, with 17 bases between. The CDR3 runs 15 residues. Germline V CDR1 and CDR2: PRHDT, FYEKMQ (reference sequence). CDR3 region: CASSQGRGYGYGYTF. The CDR3 DNA follows: TGTGCCAGCAGCCAAGGGCGGGGGTACGGCTATGGCTACACCTTC.

This clone has a single count. The chain recombines TRBV5-4 with TRBJ2-3, with D perhaps assigned TRBD1 or TRBD2 (6 bases each). Germline values: CDR1 SGHNT, CDR2 YYREEE (reference sequence). This CDR3 contains 14 residues. Trimming removed 6 bases at V and 3 bases at J, with 14 bases between. CDR3 nucleotide sequence: TGTGCCAGCAAGGGGGGCGGGTTGACAGATACGCAGTATTTT. Translated: CASKGGGLTDTQYF.

The V call is TRBV5-1, the J call TRBJ2-6; D is unclear. The CDR3 is made up of 17 amino acids. V was trimmed by 2 bases and J by 0 bases, leaving 12 bases between them. CDR1 and CDR2 (germline): SGHRS, YFSETQ. CDR3 amino acids: CASSFRVGLSGANVLTF. DNA for the CDR3: TGCGCCAGCAGCTTCCGGGTAGGCCTCTCTGGGGCCAACGTCCTGACTTTC.

The J gene is TRBJ2-7, the V gene TRBV7-9, with TRBD1 matching over 9 bases. Unmatched junction bases numbered 6, after V lost 5 bases and J lost 4 bases. The length of the CDR3 is 14 residues. Germline CDR1 reads SEHNR; CDR2 reads FQNEAQ (reference sequence). The CDR3 DNA reads as TGTGCCAGCAGCGCCCGGGACAGGGTATACGAGCAGTACTTC. Translation: CASSARDRVYEQYF.

In regard to this clone: This same CDR3 is encoded by further DNA sequences in the sample. V usage is TRBV18 and J usage is TRBJ1-5; tentatively, D is TRBD1 (6 bases). The ends were cut back, 2 bases at V and 0 bases at J, with 11 bases in the middle. The germline V gene encodes CDR1 KGHSH and CDR2 LQKENI. The CDR3 length is 16 residues. DNA of the CDR3: TGTGCCAGCTCACCAGGACAGCTTTATAGCAATCAGCCCCAGCATTTT. Translating gives CASSPGQLYSNQPQHF.

V and J are TRBV13 and TRBJ1-3, with TRBD1 matching 7 bases. V shed 5 bases and J 5 bases; nucleotides not matched to a gene: 6. This CDR3 has 14 residues. The germline V gene has CDR1 PRHDT and CDR2 FYEKMQ (reference sequence). The CDR3: CASSVRQGRNTIYF. In nucleotides, the CDR3 is TGTGCCAGCAGCGTACGACAGGGAAGAAACACCATATATTTT.

The chain joins TRBV5-5 to TRBJ2-7; D tentatively fits TRBD1 or TRBD2 (5 bases each). The CDR3 spans 13 residues. Trimming pared 1 base from V and 9 bases from J, leaving 14 bases between. CDR1 and CDR2 (germline): SGHKS, YYEKEE (reference sequence). The CDR3 sequence: CASSLWVGGGQYF. The CDR3 DNA reads as TGTGCCAGCAGCTTGTGGGTTGGGGGTGGGCAGTACTTC. Full variable domain (outside the CDR3, taken from reference TRBV5-5 and TRBJ2-7): DAGVTQSPTHLIKTRGQQVTLRCSPISGHKSVSWYQQVLGQGPQFIFQYYEKEERGRGNFPDRFSARQFPNYSSELNVNALLLGDSALYLCASSLWVGGGQYFGPGTRLTVT.

The rearrangement links TRBV6-6 to TRBJ1-1; a possible D gene is TRBD1 (5 bases). There are 13 residues in the CDR3. Trimming removed 6 bases at V and 0 bases at J, with 8 bases between. CDR1 and CDR2 from the germline V gene are MNHNY and SVGAGI (reference sequence). CDR3 DNA sequence: TGTGCCAGCAGGGCAGGGATGAACACTGAAGCTTTCTTT. It is translated as CASRAGMNTEAFF.

The genes are TRBV6-5 and TRBJ2-5, with 10 bases identical to TRBD2. V dropped 2 bases and J dropped 11; count of bases not matched to a gene: 8. Germline V gene data show CDR1 as MNHEY and CDR2 as SVGAGI. This CDR3 spans 14 amino acids. The CDR3: CASSYGAGGLSQYF. In nucleotides, the CDR3 is TGTGCCAGCAGTTACGGAGCGGGGGGGCTAAGTCAGTACTTC.

The chain is built from TRBV6-5 and TRBJ1-4; D is uncertain. Germline V gene data show CDR1 as MNHEY and CDR2 as SVGAGI. V lost 0 bases, J lost 8 bases, and 13 bases lay in between. The CDR3 spans 15 residues. CDR3 loop: CASSYSGVSGEKLFF. The CDR3 bases are TGTGCCAGCAGTTACTCCGGGGTTTCGGGAGAAAAACTGTTTTTT.

This clone appeared a single time. The gene calls are TRBV20-1 and TRBJ2-7; D remains unclear. Trimming took 6 bases from V and 4 from J, leaving 10 bases between them. Germline CDR1 reads DFQATT; CDR2 reads SNEGSKA (reference sequence). CDR3 length: 11 amino acids. In nucleotides, the CDR3 is TGCAGTGCCCTTCTGGTGTACGAGCAGTACTTC. This gives the protein CSALLVYEQYF.

The chain recombines TRBV5-1 with TRBJ2-7, with TRBD1 matching 9 bases. Germline V gene lookup returns CDR1 SGHRS and CDR2 YFSETQ. With V trimmed by 3 bases and J by 3 bases, 10 bases remained unmatched. CDR3 length: 16 residues. In nucleotides, the CDR3 is TGCGCCAGCAGCTCGCTAGGGACAGGGACCATCTACGAGCAGTACTTC. It specifies CASSSLGTGTIYEQYF.

This chain joins TRBV5-1 and TRBJ2-1; 7 bases are shared with TRBD1. The ends lost 4 bases at V and 6 bases at J; junction bases unmatched: 4. This CDR3 has 13 amino acids. CDR1 is SGHRS, CDR2 YFSETQ, per germline. CDR3 in DNA: TGCGCCAGCAGCCTACGACAGGGCAATGAGCAGTTCTTC. Translated: CASSLRQGNEQFF.

The chain is built from TRBV5-4 and TRBJ2-5; D remains unclear. The V end lost 5 bases, the J end lost 5 bases, and 16 bases lay between the germline ends. Germline values: CDR1 SGHNT, CDR2 YYREEE (reference sequence). The CDR3 totals 14 residues. CDR3: CASRKERSRETQYF. CDR3 coding DNA: TGTGCCAGCAGGAAGGAACGATCTAGGGAGACCCAGTACTTC. The full variable domain, completed using reference TRBV5-4 and TRBJ2-5, is ETGVTQSPTHLIKTRGQQVTLRCSSQSGHNTVSWYQQALGQGPQFIFQYYREEENGRGNFPPRFSGLQFPNYSSELNVNALELDDSALYLCASRKERSRETQYFGPGTRLLVL.

The rearrangement links TRBV3-1 (or the pseudogene TRBV3-2) to TRBJ2-2, with unresolved D. V was cut by 2 bases and J by 6 bases, with 7 bases left in between. Germline CDR1 reads LGHDT; CDR2 reads YNNKEL (reference sequence). The CDR3 contains 13 residues. The CDR3 here is CASSQMVAGELFF. The CDR3 nucleotides are TGTGCCAGCAGCCAAATGGTAGCCGGGGAGCTGTTTTTT.

The gene calls are TRBV6-5 and TRBJ2-5; 7 nucleotides agree with TRBD2. This CDR3 region has 14 residues. With V trimmed by 6 bases and J by 2 bases, 6 bases remained unmatched. Per germline, CDR1 MNHEY and CDR2 SVGAGI. CDR3 nucleotides: TGTGCCAGCAGGCGATGGCGGGGGCAAGAGACCCAGTACTTC. Residues: CASRRWRGQETQYF.

The V gene is TRBV29-1, the J gene TRBJ1-2, with D maybe TRBD1 (5 bases). Trimming stripped 4 bases from V and 7 bases from J, with 19 bases between. The CDR3 has 14 amino acids. CDR1 and CDR2 from the germline V gene are SQVTM and ANQGSEA. The CDR3 nucleotides are TGCAGCGTTGCTTTAATTGACGGGGCAGGTGGCTACACCTTC. It translates to CSVALIDGAGGYTF.

This clone was found a few times. The chain recombines TRBV12-5 with TRBJ1-5; no firm D call. Germline loops: CDR1 LGHNT, CDR2 FRNRAP. Trimming shortened V by 1 base and J by 4 bases, and 11 bases separated the two germline ends. The CDR3 is 15 residues long. As DNA, the CDR3 is TGTGCTAGTGGTTTGGGTGGCGTGGTGAATCAGCCCCAGCATTTT. It specifies CASGLGGVVNQPQHF.

This chain uses TRBV11-2 with TRBJ1-2; D ambiguous. The V end was cut by 3 bases, the J end by 5 bases, with 19 bases between. The CDR3 contains 16 residues. Germline lookup yields CDR1 SGHAT and CDR2 FQNNGV. The CDR3 here is CASSLAFFGRTYGYTF. The CDR3 DNA reads as TGTGCCAGCAGCTTGGCTTTCTTCGGGAGAACATATGGCTACACCTTC.

This clone was recorded only once. V gene TRBV5-6 combines with J gene TRBJ1-5; D gene unclear. The germline V and J ends were trimmed by 1 base and 0 bases, with 8 bases remaining between them. There are 15 residues in the CDR3. Germline V CDR1 and CDR2: SGHDT, YYEEEE. The chain's CDR3 is CASSLFAYSNQPQHF. The CDR3 bases are TGTGCCAGCAGCTTGTTCGCCTATAGCAATCAGCCCCAGCATTTT.